This is a list of T cell receptor beta chains from one sample in a study of shared clonotypes between healthy human individuals. The protocol was immunoSEQ multiplex PCR, while the TCRdb copy is restricted to in-frame clones and leaves out a portion. Here the sample spans millions of clones, 93% being singletons. What was sequenced was naive CD4+ T cells from PBMCs. The receptors here all came from a man between 18 and 35 years old in good health. Some clones in this sample may be carry-over from other donors' samples. The conserved cysteine and the conserved F or W are not part of the CDR3 here.

j_gene	v_gene	CDR3aa
TRBJ2-4	TRBV2	ASSIDRIIAKNIQY
TRBJ2-6	TRBV30	AWDQESGANVLT
TRBJ2-7	TRBV28	ASRPTGQGGYEQY
TRBJ1-5	TRBV7-2	ASSPGPREGSQH
TRBJ2-3	TRBV11-1	ASSSGLATSTDTQY
TRBJ2-7	TRBV18	ASSPTPGQGGNEQY
TRBJ2-5	TRBV4-1	ASTKGSLLQETQY
TRBJ2-2	TRBV6-5	ASRSMLIDAGELF
TRBJ1-5	TRBV4-1	ASSQSWNQPQH
TRBJ1-1	TRBV28	ASSLWVYGVTGATTEAF
TRBJ2-3	TRBV29-1	SVRTSGTSTDTQY
TRBJ2-3	TRBV9	ASSDHRDRVLSTDTQY
TRBJ1-5	TRBV6-5	ASKGGVDQPQH
TRBJ2-2	TRBV2	AGQNRGTTGELF
TRBJ1-2	TRBV7-2	ASSMGLAYGYT
TRBJ2-7	TRBV19	ASSIPGRASYEQY
TRBJ2-3	TRBV19	ASRADVRESTDTQY
TRBJ2-7	TRBV27	ASSFQTGGLGYEQY
TRBJ2-3	TRBV7-2	ASSLVRLAATQY
TRBJ2-4	TRBV7-2	ASSLTGQGLGIQY
TRBJ2-1	TRBV4-1	ASSPVGTKGYNEQF
TRBJ1-3	TRBV18	ASSPSQSSGNTIY
TRBJ2-5	TRBV6-6	ASSYWGGGETQY
TRBJ2-7	TRBV7-8	ASSPNRDRVHEQY
TRBJ2-1	TRBV27	ASRWAGGGNNEQF
TRBJ2-5	TRBV7-2	ASSLVDWEQETQY
TRBJ1-6	TRBV30	AWSVGGVDSPLH
TRBJ1-1	TRBV6-5	ASSYLRGQSEAF
TRBJ2-1	TRBV6-1	ASLRRESYNEQF